The 10 T cell receptor beta chains presented below share a single source sample, sequenced in a study of human T cells and chemical hapten exposure. Using its own MiXCR run on the RACE reads, TCRdb lists one record per CDR3 protein. The sample has approximately 96,000 distinct CDR3 sequences, 7% to 10% seen once; the top ten hold about 2%. Time point of the sample: patch test 2, 6 weeks after DPC sensitization. This sample's treatment: therapeutic diphenylcyclopropenone sensitization with weekly scalp DPC. The starting material was whole blood, obtained in connection with sensitization to the hapten diphenylcyclopropenone (DPC). Every receptor here comes from a middle-aged woman with alopecia areata. Some clones in this sample may be carry-over from other donors' samples.

Many counts were recorded for this clonotype. The rearrangement uses TRBV21-1 and TRBJ2-4; the table's TRBD2 call for D was not verified on the DNA. TRBV21-1 is shown as a pseudogene. This CDR3 spans 16 amino acids. CDR3 coding DNA: TGTGCCAGCAGCCGCGGGAGGGCCTTAGGCAAAAACATTCAGTACTTC. This sequence encodes CASSRGRALGKNIQYF.

There are many counts of this clonotype. The junction and the germline gene differ at one end; a read error may be behind it. The chain employs TRBV5-4 and TRBJ1-2, with D unresolved. The CDR3 runs 13 residues. CDR1 SGHNT and CDR2 YYREEE come from the germline V gene (reference sequence). In DNA, the CDR3 is TGTGCCAGCAGCTTGGAGATGGGCTATGCCTACACCTTC. Protein: CASSLEMGYAYTF.

V and J are TRBV6-5 and TRBJ2-3, with a possible D match to TRBD2 (5 bases). The CDR3 totals 15 residues. Germline CDR1 reads MNHEY; CDR2 reads SVGAGI. With 4 bases removed from V and 3 bases from J, the gap between germline ends came to 14 bases. CDR3 region: CASSFNGITTDTQYF. CDR3 coding DNA: TGTGCCAGCAGTTTCAACGGGATAACGACAGATACGCAGTATTTT.

This clonotype has at least ten counts. The V gene is TRBV16, the J gene TRBJ1-1; weak D call: TRBD1 (6 bases). Germline CDR1 and CDR2: KGHSY and FQNENV. This CDR3 spans 17 amino acids. Trimming pared 4 bases from V and 1 base from J, leaving 19 bases between. CDR3 protein: CASSPDAQGRGNTEAFF. Here the CDR3 DNA reads TGTGCCAGCAGCCCCGACGCTCAGGGCAGGGGGAACACTGAAGCTTTCTTT. Full variable domain (missing parts from reference TRBV16 and TRBJ1-1): GEEVAQTPKHLVRGEGQKAKLYCAPIKGHSYVFWYQQVLKNEFKFLISFQNENVFDETGMPKERFSAKCLPNSPCSLEIQATKLEDSAVYFCASSPDAQGRGNTEAFFGQGTRLTVV.

This clonotype appeared a few times. The V and J genes are TRBV6-2 or TRBV6-3 and TRBJ2-2; possibly TRBD1 for D (6 bases). Trimming cost V 6 bases and J 0 bases, with 11 bases left between them. This CDR3 is 15 amino acids long. CDR1 and CDR2 (germline): MNHEY, SVGEGT. The DNA of the CDR3 is TGTGCCAGCAGCCGACAGGCCGCGAACACCGGGGAGCTGTTTTTT. It specifies CASSRQAANTGELFF.

This clonotype was detected many times. The V gene is TRBV12-3 or TRBV12-4, the J gene TRBJ1-1, with D possibly being TRBD1 (5 bases). The CDR3 totals 14 residues. Trimming took off 5 bases at V and 1 base at J, with 11 bases between the two ends. As DNA, the CDR3 is TGTGCCAGCAGTCCAACAGGCGCGAACACTGAAGCTTTCTTT. Residues: CASSPTGANTEAFF.

This clonotype was observed many times. The CDR3 DNA is TGTGCCACCAGTGATCCCGGGGTCCAAGAGACCCAGTACTTC. Amino acids: CATSDPGVQETQYF. The chain carries TRBV24-1 and TRBJ2-5, with D possibly matching TRBD2 (5 bases). The CDR3 has 14 residues. The germline V gene has CDR1 KGHDR and CDR2 SFDVKD. Deletions cut 3 bases from V and 1 base from J, with 8 bases between.

This clonotype was counted between two and nine times. This rearrangement joins TRBV28 to TRBJ1-2; unclear D gene. This CDR3 comprises 14 residues. CDR1 MDHEN and CDR2 SYDVKM come from the germline V gene. Between the trimmed V and J ends, which lost 5 bases and 4 bases, there was a span of 14 bases. CDR3 loop: CASSGIRGVYGYTF. CDR3 DNA sequence: TGTGCCAGCAGTGGCATTCGCGGCGTCTATGGCTACACCTTC.

The chain joins TRBV5-4 to TRBJ2-1, with 9 bases that match TRBD2. Per the germline V gene, CDR1 is SGHNT and CDR2 is YYREEE (reference sequence). The CDR3 extends over 15 amino acids. V was clipped by 0 bases and J by 7 bases; unmatched bases: 5. CDR3 DNA sequence: TGTGCCAGCAGCTTGGGGGCTAGCGGGAATAATGAGCAGTTCTTC. Translation: CASSLGASGNNEQFF.

This clonotype was seen at least ten times. The chain recombines TRBV11-3 with TRBJ2-2; 7 bases match TRBD2. This CDR3 region has 13 residues. Germline V CDR1 and CDR2: SGHNT, YENEEA. Trimming at V came to 5 bases and at J to 6 bases, leaving 3 bases not matched to a gene. The CDR3 spells CASSRRESGELFF. The CDR3 DNA reads as TGTGCCAGCAGCAGGCGGGAGTCCGGGGAGCTGTTTTTT.